This entry lists 10 T cell receptor delta chains sequenced from one sample in a study of gamma-delta chains in newborns, infants, children. TCRdb made new clone calls on the reads using CATT. The profile shows 1,200 or so delta-chain clones, 2.5% to 3% of them singletons. The specimen was blood. All receptors come from a child who was a newborn, infant or young child, either healthy, febrile or measles-vaccinated (not recorded which).

This clone was observed a handful of times. Only one base separates this from a far larger clonotype, so it likely reflects a read error. The CDR3 here is CACDAWGPTAQLFF. In nucleotides, the CDR3 is TGTGCCTGTGACGCCTGGGGGCCGACAGCACAACTCTTCTTT. The chain carries TRDV2 and TRDJ2, with 7 bases identical to TRDD3. V dropped 3 bases and J dropped 4; count of bases not matched to a gene: 4. Germline CDR1 GEAIGNYY, CDR2 EKD. The CDR3 covers 14 residues.

This clone was recorded a few times. This may come from a read error, since a much larger clone is one base off. The chain joins TRDV2 to TRDJ3; TRDD3 aligns across 12 bases. The V gene's germline CDR1 is GEAIGNYY and CDR2 EKD. The CDR3 runs 20 residues. The CDR3 sequence is CACDTLGDTRSSWGTRQMFF. The CDR3 region has the DNA TGTGCCTGTGACACCCTGGGGGATACGCGGAGCTCCTGGGGCACCCGACAGATGTTTTTC.

A remark on this clone: A much bigger clone sits one base away, suggesting this may be a read error. The chain couples TRDV2 to TRDJ3, with 9 bases that match TRDD3. In germline, CDR1 is GEAIGNYY, CDR2 EKD. Losses at the gene ends were 0 bases for V and 2 bases for J; bases not matched to a gene: 10. CDR3 length: 20 amino acids. The CDR3 sequence: CACDTVLGEPSPWDTRQMFF. The CDR3 bases are TGTGCCTGTGACACCGTACTGGGGGAGCCGAGCCCCTGGGACACCCGACAGATGTTTTTC.

This clone was found a few times. This rearrangement joins TRDV2 to TRDJ3; a weak D match, TRDD3 (6 bases). The germline V and J ends were trimmed by 0 bases and 0 bases, with 11 bases remaining between them. Germline V gene data show CDR1 as GEAIGNYY and CDR2 as EKD. The CDR3 extends over 18 amino acids. In nucleotides, the CDR3 is TGTGCCTGTGACACCTGGGGGGCCCACTCCTGGGACACCCGACAGATGTTTTTC. This sequence encodes CACDTWGAHSWDTRQMFF.

By share, this clone counts as large. This specimen includes other DNA sequences encoding the same CDR3. The chain combines TRDV2 with TRDJ2; TRDD3 matches at 9 bases. CDR3 size: 17 residues. Germline values: CDR1 GEAIGNYY, CDR2 EKD. V dropped 1 base and J dropped 3; count of bases not matched to a gene: 8. CDR3 protein: CACDTVGGIPMTAQLFF. In nucleotides, the CDR3 is TGTGCCTGTGACACGGTGGGGGGGATACCGATGACAGCACAACTCTTCTTT.

This clone ranks as large. Other DNA sequences within the sample encode an identical CDR3. This rearrangement joins TRDV2 to TRDJ2; TRDD3 matches at 7 bases. The CDR3 is 14 amino acids. Germline V CDR1 and CDR2: GEAIGNYY, EKD. V shed 0 bases and J 3 bases; nucleotides not matched to a gene: 0. The CDR3 loop reads CACDTWGMTAQLFF. The CDR3 DNA is TGTGCCTGTGACACCTGGGGGATGACAGCACAACTCTTCTTT.

Notes on this clone: A much larger clone differs by one base, so this may be a read error. The sample carries other DNA sequences with the same CDR3. The chain combines TRDV2 with TRDJ1; 13 bases are shared with TRDD3. Germline V lookup: CDR1 GEAIGNYY, CDR2 EKD. This CDR3 contains 19 residues. Germline trimming cut 4 bases from V and 0 bases from J; bases unmatched to any gene: 13. CDR3: CACDTVLGDTRPYTDKLIF. As DNA, the CDR3 is TGTGCCTGTGATACCGTACTGGGGGATACGCGCCCCTACACCGATAAACTCATCTTT.

By proportion, this clone is large. The same CDR3 also results from other DNA sequences found in this sample. The CDR3 DNA reads TGTGCCTGTGACACCTGGGGGCTGAGCTCCTGGGACACCCGACAGATGTTTTTC. Translation gives CACDTWGLSSWDTRQMFF. The chain joins TRDV2 to TRDJ3; D possibly corresponds to TRDD3 (6 bases). Germline V gene sequence: CDR1 GEAIGNYY, CDR2 EKD. This CDR3 is 18 amino acids long. V was pared by 0 bases and J by 0 bases, with 11 bases between.

Turning to this clone: A far more abundant clone sits one base away, making this likely a read error. This chain links TRDV2 with TRDJ1; 12 nucleotides match TRDD3. Germline loops: CDR1 GEAIGNYY, CDR2 EKD. The CDR3 runs 19 residues. As DNA, the CDR3 is TGTGCCCGTGACGACCTGGGGGATACGCGGACTCCGGACGCCGATAAACTCATCTTT. This gives the protein CARDDLGDTRTPDADKLIF.

This clone was detected a few times. This may come from a read error, since a much larger clone is one base off. The chain carries TRDV2 and TRDJ3; the match to TRDD3 covers 7 bases. J was trimmed by 0 bases and V by 2 bases; bases with no gene match: 9. The CDR3 extends over 19 amino acids. Germline lookup yields CDR1 GEAIGNYY and CDR2 EKD. The CDR3 coding sequence is TGTGCCTGTGACATACTGGGGATTTCAGGCTCCTGGGACACCCGACAGATGTTTTTC. It is translated as CACDILGISGSWDTRQMFF.